Presented here are 21 T cell receptor beta chains from one specimen sequenced in a study of blood T cell repertoires in COVID-19 (dated by TCRdb to 2018 to 2021). The receptor library was made with the immunoSEQ multiplex PCR assay. The source is immuneACCESS, and TCRdb retained only in-frame sequences with V and J called. Part of the clones is not carried over; for the studies checked, unresolved V genes explain less than half of this, and the remainder is unexplained. The sample table contains around 150,000 clones; only one count was recorded for around 80% of them. The ten biggest clones cover 10% to 15% of the sample. Sequences were obtained from PBMCs or T cells enriched from blood (not recorded which). The receptors derive from a woman aged 55-70 years who had recovered from COVID-19.

This chain connects TRBV19 to TRBJ2-1; 7 bases are a match to TRBD1. Per germline, CDR1 LNHDA and CDR2 SQIVND (reference sequence). The CDR3 runs to 15 residues. V lost 9 bases, J lost 0 bases, and 8 bases stayed unmatched. CDR3 region: CARNGTAVSYNEQFF. The CDR3 nucleotides are TGTGCCAGAAACGGGACAGCAGTCTCCTACAATGAGCAGTTCTTC.

The chain combines TRBV19 with TRBJ1-5, with 7 bases matching TRBD1. Germline lookup yields CDR1 LNHDA and CDR2 SQIVND (reference sequence). The trim removed 3 bases at V and 7 bases at J, leaving 9 bases unmatched. CDR3 length: 15 residues. The CDR3 coding sequence is TGTGCCAGTAGTATTGGAGGGGGCGATAGCCAGCCCCAGCATTTT. Residues: CASSIGGGDSQPQHF. Variable domain in full (rest from reference TRBV19 and TRBJ1-5): DGGITQSPKYLFRKEGQNVTLSCEQNLNHDAMYWYRQDPGQGLRLIYYSQIVNDFQKGDIAEGYSVSREKKESFPLTVTSAQKNPTAFYLCASSIGGGDSQPQHFGDGTRLSIL.

Only one count was recorded for this clone. The chain employs TRBV30 and TRBJ2-2; maybe TRBD1 (6 bases). CDR1 is GTSNPN and CDR2 is SVGIG in the germline V gene (reference sequence). This CDR3 is built from 13 residues. V lost 4 bases, J lost 5 bases, and 11 bases lay in between. CDR3 DNA: TGTGCCTGGACGGGTCAGGGGACCGGGGAGCTGTTTTTT. It encodes CAWTGQGTGELFF.

The V gene is TRBV28, the J gene TRBJ2-2, with 11 bases identical to TRBD1. Per germline, CDR1 MDHEN and CDR2 SYDVKM. The CDR3 is made up of 14 amino acids. Germline trimming cut 4 bases from V and 7 bases from J; bases unmatched to any gene: 2. CDR3 nucleotide sequence: TGTGCCAGCAGTTCGGGACAGGGGGGCGGGGAGCTGTTTTTT. This sequence encodes CASSSGQGGGELFF.

This clone was seen a few times. The CDR3 DNA sequence: TGTGCCAGCAGCGCACGGACAGGAGATACGCAGTATTTT. This encodes CASSARTGDTQYF. The rearrangement uses TRBV12-3 or TRBV12-4 and TRBJ2-3; TRBD1 aligns across 7 bases. The trim removed 6 bases at V and 5 bases at J, leaving 5 bases unmatched. The CDR3 consists of 13 residues.

J is TRBJ2-3 and V is TRBV7-3; 7 positions match TRBD2. The CDR3 spans 14 residues. V trimming: 1 base; J trimming: 4 bases; junction bases outside the gene matches: 2. CDR1 and CDR2 (germline): SGHTA, FQGTGA. The CDR3 DNA follows: TGTGCCAGCAGCTTAAGCGGGGGACCAGATACGCAGTATTTT. Its protein is CASSLSGGPDTQYF. Filled out from reference TRBV7-3 and TRBJ2-3, the complete variable domain reads GAGVSQTPSNKVTEKGKYVELRCDPISGHTALYWYRQSLGQGPEFLIYFQGTGAADDSGLPNDRFFAVRPEGSVSTLKIQRTERGDSAVYLCASSLSGGPDTQYFGPGTRLTVL.

This clone was picked up a small number of times. This chain uses TRBV7-6 with TRBJ2-4; D may be TRBD2 (6 bases). V lost 5 bases and J lost 2, with 13 bases in between. This CDR3 has 15 amino acids. The germline V gene encodes CDR1 SGHVS and CDR2 FNYEAQ. The CDR3 DNA reads TGTGCCAGCAGCCAAGGAGGGGATACCAAAAACATTCAGTACTTC. Residues: CASSQGGDTKNIQYF.

The chain uses TRBV19 and TRBJ1-1; possibly TRBD1 for D (6 bases). Germline V gene data show CDR1 as LNHDA and CDR2 as SQIVND (reference sequence). The CDR3 extends over 13 amino acids. Trimming cost V 6 bases and J 0 bases, with 8 bases left between them. CDR3: CASRDSLNTEAFF. CDR3 DNA: TGTGCCAGTAGGGACAGCCTGAACACTGAAGCTTTCTTT. Variable domain in full (rest from reference TRBV19 and TRBJ1-1): DGGITQSPKYLFRKEGQNVTLSCEQNLNHDAMYWYRQDPGQGLRLIYYSQIVNDFQKGDIAEGYSVSREKKESFPLTVTSAQKNPTAFYLCASRDSLNTEAFFGQGTRLTVV.

This clone occurred a few times. The gene calls are TRBV5-1 and TRBJ1-1; no clear D. The germline CDR1 and CDR2 sequences are SGHRS and YFSETQ. This CDR3 comprises 15 residues. The ends were cut back, 0 bases at V and 1 base at J, with 10 bases in the middle. The CDR3 spells CASSLGGTTNTEAFF. CDR3 nucleotides: TGCGCCAGCAGCTTGGGCGGCACGACGAACACTGAAGCTTTCTTT.

This clone was picked up a small number of times. The rearrangement uses TRBV27 and TRBJ1-5; possible D gene TRBD1, 6 bases. Germline-derived CDR1 and CDR2 are MNHEY and SMNVEV (reference sequence). Trimming removed 4 bases from V and 6 bases from J, with 13 bases in between. The CDR3 loop spans 14 amino acids. The CDR3 loop is CASSSTGGGQPQHF. The CDR3 nucleotides are TGTGCCAGCAGTTCGACAGGTGGAGGTCAGCCCCAGCATTTT.

V usage is TRBV7-9 and J usage is TRBJ2-1; 9 bases line up with TRBD2. Germline CDR1 and CDR2: SEHNR and FQNEAQ (reference sequence). J lost 8 bases, V lost 1 base, and 9 bases had no gene match. This CDR3 is built from 16 residues. CDR3 sequence: CASSLVVGSGRHEQFF. The CDR3 DNA reads as TGTGCCAGCAGCTTAGTGGTGGGGAGCGGGAGGCATGAGCAGTTCTTC.

This clone showed up just once. The chain links TRBV5-1 to TRBJ2-1; 7 bases are a match to TRBD1. The CDR3 loop spans 13 amino acids. The V and J ends lost 3 bases and 6 bases, in that order; junction bases with no gene match: 3. Germline V gene sequence: CDR1 SGHRS, CDR2 YFSETQ. Written as DNA, the CDR3 is TGCGCCAGCAGCTCGGGACAGAGCAATGAGCAGTTCTTC. This sequence encodes CASSSGQSNEQFF.

This chain connects TRBV11-2 to TRBJ1-1, with D unclear. V lost 2 bases to trimming and J lost 3 bases, with 10 bases between them. Germline V gene sequence: CDR1 SGHAT, CDR2 FQNNGV. This CDR3 is built from 14 residues. The DNA for the CDR3 is TGTGCCAGCAGCTTAAGTCACGGGTACACTGAAGCTTTCTTT. Its protein product is CASSLSHGYTEAFF.

The CDR3 here is CASSRGQGLRQYF. The CDR3 coding sequence is TGTGCCAGCAGCCGTGGACAGGGGTTGAGGCAGTACTTC. This chain joins TRBV12-3 or TRBV12-4 and TRBJ2-7, with TRBD1 matching over 9 bases. With V trimmed by 6 bases and J by 9 bases, 9 bases remained unmatched. This CDR3 has 13 residues.

This clone was recorded a few times. The V call is TRBV11-2, the J call TRBJ1-4, with D possibly matching TRBD1 (5 bases). In germline, CDR1 is SGHAT, CDR2 FQNNGV. V was pared by 5 bases and J by 4 bases, with 14 bases between. The CDR3 is 15 amino acids. The CDR3 is CASSPPGLLNEKLFF. CDR3 coding DNA: TGTGCCAGCAGCCCTCCGGGACTCCTTAATGAAAAACTGTTTTTT.

The chain combines TRBV5-1 with TRBJ2-7; TRBD1 might be the D (5 bases). This CDR3 comprises 13 residues. Germline CDR1 reads SGHRS; CDR2 reads YFSETQ. The V end lost 3 bases, the J end lost 0 bases, and 7 bases lay between the germline ends. Written as DNA, the CDR3 is TGCGCCAGCAGCTCCCAGGGCTCCTACGAGCAGTACTTC. It encodes CASSSQGSYEQYF.

The chain has TRBV29-1 and TRBJ2-3; D may be TRBD1 (6 bases). With 7 bases removed from V and 3 bases from J, the gap between germline ends came to 14 bases. CDR3 length equals 13 residues. Germline V gene lookup returns CDR1 SQVTM and CDR2 ANQGSEA. In DNA form, the CDR3 reads TGCAGCGGGGGCGGACAGACTACAGATACGCAGTATTTT. Translated, it gives CSGGGQTTDTQYF.

The chain joins TRBV7-7 to TRBJ2-5; a possible D gene is TRBD1 (6 bases). The germline V gene has CDR1 SSHAT and CDR2 FNYEAQ (reference sequence). The CDR3 length is 15 residues. With 4 bases removed from V and 4 bases from J, the gap between germline ends came to 16 bases. The CDR3 spells CASSSVNTGIETQYF. The DNA of the CDR3 is TGTGCCAGCAGCTCCGTAAATACAGGGATAGAGACCCAGTACTTC.

This clone was picked up a small number of times. The chain links TRBV7-8 to TRBJ2-1, with D hard to call. This CDR3 contains 13 residues. V was shortened by 7 bases and J by 8 bases, with 15 bases between the two germline ends. Germline CDR1 is SGHVS and CDR2 is FQNEAQ. This CDR3 is CASTLRPRDEQFF. CDR3 nucleotides: TGTGCCAGCACCCTTCGCCCCCGCGATGAGCAGTTCTTC.

V is TRBV6-4 and J is TRBJ1-1; no clear D gene. CDR3 length: 13 amino acids. V lost 4 bases, J lost 1 base, and 7 bases lay in between. Germline V gene lookup returns CDR1 MRHNA and CDR2 SNTAGT. CDR3 DNA sequence: TGTGCCAGCAGTGTCGAGGCGAACACTGAAGCTTTCTTT. Protein sequence: CASSVEANTEAFF.

The rearrangement uses TRBV3-1 (or the pseudogene TRBV3-2) and TRBJ1-5, with unresolved D. Trimming took off 1 base at V and 12 bases at J, with 10 bases between the two ends. Looked up from germline, CDR1 is LGHDT and CDR2 is YNNKEL (reference sequence). CDR3 length equals 12 residues. Here the CDR3 reads CASSQGGAYQHF. The CDR3 DNA reads TGTGCCAGCAGCCAAGGGGGAGCCTACCAGCATTTT.